This T cell receptor beta chain was captured in a study of T cell clones after liver transplantation. The wider study: Blood was drawn pre-transplant, before withdrawal, and after full or failed withdrawal. Findings and limits, study-wide: A larger donor-reactive than third-party decline suggested partial antigen-specific deletion.

As for this clone: Its antigen remains unidentified.

Clones were read by immunoSEQ multiplex PCR, and TCRdb kept only the in-frame ones, dropping some. Counted here are more than 95,000 clones, over 75% occurring once; the ten biggest clones make up 0.65% to 0.85%. Per germline, CDR1 SGHTA and CDR2 FQGNSA. Trimming took 5 bases from V and 7 from J; bases not matched to a gene: 12. The CDR3 covers 18 residues. Sample: CD4+ T cells from blood, taken 12 months after liver transplant. This chain links TRBV7-2 with TRBJ2-2; TRBD2 agrees at 14 bases. The receptor's source is a human patient who received a liver transplant. Some of these T cells may belong to the graft donor. In DNA form, the CDR3 reads TGTGCCAGCAGCAAAACGCCGGGACTAGCGGGAGAGTTCGGGGAGCTGTTTTTT. Its protein product is CASSKTPGLAGEFGELFF.